These 14 T cell receptor beta chains were sequenced from one sample in a study of a mutant IDH1 vaccine in newly diagnosed glioma. Measured with immunoSEQ multiplex PCR; TCRdb has only the in-frame clones, and not every one. The sample has around 66,000 clones; 80% are singletons. These receptors are not linked to any known antigen. Sample time point: week 11, during vaccination. Every single dose of the vaccine, 300 ug of mutant IDH1 20-mer peptide, came with topical imiquimod. The sequenced sample was PBMCs, obtained from a glioma patient whose treatment included an IDH1 peptide vaccine. Source of these receptors: a man between 50 and 59 years old with glioma.

The J gene is TRBJ2-7, the V gene TRBV9; D may be TRBD1 or TRBD2 (5 bases each). The CDR3 spans 12 residues. Germline lookup yields CDR1 SGDLS and CDR2 YYNGEE. The V gene lost 3 bases and the J gene lost 7 bases, with 11 bases spanning the gap. CDR3 region: CASSARGGEQYF. As DNA, the CDR3 is TGTGCCAGCAGCGCTCGGGGCGGGGAGCAGTACTTC.

V usage is TRBV2 and J usage is TRBJ2-7; no reliable D call. This CDR3 comprises 13 residues. Trimming took 3 bases from V and 3 from J, leaving 9 bases between them. The V gene's germline CDR1 is SNHLY and CDR2 FYNNEI. The CDR3 sequence: CASSEGPGYEQYF. For the CDR3, the DNA is TGTGCCAGCAGTGAGGGTCCAGGCTACGAGCAGTACTTC.

This clone is medium-sized in the sample. The CDR3: CASSISAIGELFF. In DNA form, the CDR3 reads TGTGCCAGTAGTATCTCTGCGATCGGGGAGCTGTTTTTT. The rearrangement joins TRBV19 to TRBJ2-2; D is unresolved. The CDR3 has 13 residues. Between the trimmed V and J ends, which lost 3 bases and 7 bases, there was a span of 9 bases. CDR1 and CDR2 from the germline V gene are LNHDA and SQIVND (reference sequence).

The chain carries TRBV7-2 and TRBJ2-1, with D unclear. The germline V gene encodes CDR1 SGHTA and CDR2 FQGNSA. V shed 1 base and J shed 1 base, with 11 bases lying between them. The CDR3 length is 16 residues. The CDR3 sequence is CASSLVGSGSYNEQFF. The CDR3 region has the DNA TGTGCCAGCAGCTTAGTAGGGTCTGGATCCTACAATGAGCAGTTCTTC.

This chain joins TRBV5-1 and TRBJ2-7, with D perhaps TRBD1 (5 bases). Germline CDR1 and CDR2: SGHRS and YFSETQ. This CDR3 region has 14 residues. Trimming stripped 9 bases from V and 1 base from J, with 17 bases between. CDR3: CAKTDLTASYEQYF. Written as DNA, the CDR3 is TGCGCCAAAACGGACCTGACAGCATCCTACGAGCAGTACTTC.

V is TRBV11-3 and J is TRBJ2-7; 9 nucleotides align to TRBD1. Trimming cost V 5 bases and J 0 bases; bases outside gene matches: 5. CDR1 is SGHNT and CDR2 is YENEEA in the germline V gene. This CDR3 has 15 amino acids. The CDR3 reads CASSRQGGSSYEQYF. The CDR3 nucleotides are TGTGCCAGCAGCAGACAGGGGGGGTCCTCCTACGAGCAGTACTTC.

This chain uses TRBV5-1 with TRBJ1-5, with a possible D match to TRBD1 (5 bases). Germline V lookup: CDR1 SGHRS, CDR2 YFSETQ. The CDR3 runs to 15 residues. V dropped 3 bases and J dropped 0 bases, with 10 bases sitting between them. The CDR3 DNA reads as TGCGCCAGCAGCTACTCAGGACATAGCAATCAGCCCCAGCATTTT. This encodes CASSYSGHSNQPQHF. The full variable domain, rest sourced from reference TRBV5-1 and TRBJ1-5, is KAGVTQTPRYLIKTRGQQVTLSCSPISGHRSVSWYQQTPGQGLQFLFEYFSETQRNKGNFPGRFSGRQFSNSRSEMNVSTLELGDSALYLCASSYSGHSNQPQHFGDGTRLSIL.

The chain combines TRBV27 with TRBJ1-5; 10 bases map to TRBD1. The CDR3 covers 15 residues. Germline CDR1 reads MNHEY; CDR2 reads SMNVEV (reference sequence). Germline trimming cut 5 bases from V and 2 bases from J; bases unmatched to any gene: 3. The CDR3 loop reads CASSGGTGGNQPQHF. Here the CDR3 DNA reads TGTGCCAGCAGTGGAGGGACAGGGGGCAATCAGCCCCAGCATTTT.

The rearrangement links TRBV4-1 to TRBJ1-2; 7 bases align to TRBD1. This CDR3 has 14 residues. Trimming took 2 bases from V and 12 from J; bases not matched to a gene: 12. Germline CDR1 MGHRA, CDR2 YSYEKL. The CDR3 protein is CASSQPTGEVANTF. The DNA of the CDR3 is TGCGCCAGCAGCCAACCTACAGGGGAGGTCGCCAACACCTTC.

This chain joins TRBV2 and TRBJ2-3, with a possible D match to TRBD1 (5 bases). CDR3 length equals 16 residues. Trimming removed 8 bases at V and 2 bases at J, with 20 bases between. Germline V gene data show CDR1 as SNHLY and CDR2 as FYNNEI. This CDR3 reads CASSQGAAQHTDTQYF. The DNA for the CDR3 is TGTGCCAGCTCTCAAGGGGCAGCCCAGCACACAGATACGCAGTATTTT.

The chain carries TRBV5-6 and TRBJ1-2, with 7 bases matching TRBD1. Looked up from germline, CDR1 is SGHDT and CDR2 is YYEEEE. The CDR3 is 16 residues long. V dropped 5 bases and J dropped 4; count of bases not matched to a gene: 14. The CDR3 loop reads CASSFSRDRFPYGYTF. For the CDR3, the DNA is TGTGCCAGCAGTTTCTCCCGGGACAGATTCCCCTATGGCTACACCTTC.

This clone showed up just once. The CDR3 sequence is CASSGESRNEQFF. The CDR3 region has the DNA TGTGCCAGCAGCGGAGAGAGTAGGAATGAGCAGTTCTTC. The chain has TRBV9 and TRBJ2-1, with D uncertain. CDR1 and CDR2 (germline): SGDLS, YYNGEE. The CDR3 contains 13 residues. V was cut by 3 bases and J by 7 bases, with 11 bases left in between.

V and J are TRBV6-5 and TRBJ2-2; D not resolved. Germline-derived CDR1 and CDR2 are MNHEY and SVGAGI. This CDR3 comprises 13 residues. Between the trimmed V and J ends, which lost 8 bases and 0 bases, there was a span of 7 bases. CDR3 DNA: TGTGCCAGCCGCTCCCCGAACACCGGGGAGCTGTTTTTT. Protein product: CASRSPNTGELFF.

The V and J genes are TRBV4-3 and TRBJ1-2; D might be TRBD1 (5 bases). There are 15 residues in the CDR3. V was shortened by 1 base and J by 4 bases, with 13 bases between the two germline ends. Looked up from germline, CDR1 is LGHNA and CDR2 is YSLEER. The CDR3 reads CASSQGVGDLYGYTF. DNA for the CDR3: TGCGCCAGCAGCCAAGGCGTAGGGGACCTCTATGGCTACACCTTC.